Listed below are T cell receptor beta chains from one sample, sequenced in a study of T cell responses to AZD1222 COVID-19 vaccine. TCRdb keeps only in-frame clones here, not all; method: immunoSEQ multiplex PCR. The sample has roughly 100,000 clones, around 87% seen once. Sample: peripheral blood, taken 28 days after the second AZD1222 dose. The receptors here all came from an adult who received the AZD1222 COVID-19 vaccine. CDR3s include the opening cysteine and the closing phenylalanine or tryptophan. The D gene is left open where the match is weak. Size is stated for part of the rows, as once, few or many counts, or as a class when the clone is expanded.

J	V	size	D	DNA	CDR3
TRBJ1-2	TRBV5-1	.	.	TGCGCCAGCAGCCAAATAAGTGGAGGCTACACCTTC	CASSQISGGYTF
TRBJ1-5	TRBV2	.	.	TGTGCCAGCAGTGTGAGGAATAGCAATCAGCCCCAGCATTTT	CASSVRNSNQPQHF
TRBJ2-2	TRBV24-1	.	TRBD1	TGTGCCACCAGAGGGACAGCGCTCGGGGAGCTGTTTTTT	CATRGTALGELFF
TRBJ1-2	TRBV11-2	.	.	TGTGCCAGCAGCTTAGTCGTAGGGGAGCGTTTCTATGGCTACACCTTC	CASSLVVGERFYGYTF
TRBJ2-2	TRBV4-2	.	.	TGTGCCAGCAGCCGGATGGCCCCACACTACGCGAACACCGGGGAGCTGTTTTTT	CASSRMAPHYANTGELFF
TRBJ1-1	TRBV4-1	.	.	TGCGCCAGCAGCCAAGAAAGGAGGGAGGGAAAGAACACTGAAGCTTTCTTT	CASSQERREGKNTEAFF
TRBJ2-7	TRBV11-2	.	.	TGTGCCAGCAGCTTACCAAACGGGGAGCAGTACTTC	CASSLPNGEQYF
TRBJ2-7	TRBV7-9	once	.	TGTGCCAGCAGCTTAGTGGTGCCTTTATACTTC	CASSLVVPLYF
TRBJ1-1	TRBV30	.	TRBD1	TGTGCCTGGATGTCAACAGGGGCAGAGAACACTGAAGCTTTCTTT	CAWMSTGAENTEAFF
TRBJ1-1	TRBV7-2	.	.	TGTGCCTCCAGGCGGGAACCGAACACTGAAGCTTTCTTT	CASRREPNTEAFF
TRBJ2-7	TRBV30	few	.	TGTGCCTGGAGTAGGGAGAGGATCTCCTACGAGCAGTACTTC	CAWSRERISYEQYF
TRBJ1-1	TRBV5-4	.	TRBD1	TGTGCCGCAATGACAGGGAGTGACACTGAAGCTTTCTTT	CAAMTGSDTEAFF
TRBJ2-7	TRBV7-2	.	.	TGTGCCAGCAGCCCTCCCGATTACGAGCAGTACTTC	CASSPPDYEQYF
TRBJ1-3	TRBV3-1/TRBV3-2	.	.	TGTGCCAGCAGCCAAGGGGCCGAAGGCTCTGGAAACACCATATATTTT	CASSQGAEGSGNTIYF
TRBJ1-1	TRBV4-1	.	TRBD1	TGCGCCAGCAGCCAACCGCTGGACAGGGGTGAAGCTTTCTTT	CASSQPLDRGEAFF
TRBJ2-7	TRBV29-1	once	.	TGCAGCGTTGAAGACAGCCTTAGTCCCTACGAGCAGTACTTC	CSVEDSLSPYEQYF
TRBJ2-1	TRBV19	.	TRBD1	TGTGCCAGTAGGAGAAACGGACAGGGAGACAATGAGCAGTTCTTC	CASRRNGQGDNEQFF
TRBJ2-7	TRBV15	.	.	TGTGCCACCAGCATGGACAGCCGGGTGCGCGAGCAGTACTTC	CATSMDSRVREQYF
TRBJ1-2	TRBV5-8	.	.	TGTGCCAGCAGGCGGGACAACTATGGCTACACCTTC	CASRRDNYGYTF
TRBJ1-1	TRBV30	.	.	TGTGCCTGGTTAAGTCCGGATTATCGGGCTGAAGCTTTCTTT	CAWLSPDYRAEAFF
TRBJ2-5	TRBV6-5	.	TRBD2	TGTGCCAGCAGTTACTCGACTAGCGCGGCCCAAGAGACCCAGTACTTC	CASSYSTSAAQETQYF
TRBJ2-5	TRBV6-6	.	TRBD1	TGTGCCAGCATGATCTCACAGGGGGCCCAAGAGACCCAGTACTTC	CASMISQGAQETQYF
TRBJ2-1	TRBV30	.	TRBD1	TGTGCCTTACGGGACAGCTCCTACAATGAGCAGTTCTTC	CALRDSSYNEQFF
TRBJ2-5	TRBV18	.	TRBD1	TGTGCCAGCGCCCCCGGGACAGGAGCCATCCAAGAGACCCAGTACTTC	CASAPGTGAIQETQYF
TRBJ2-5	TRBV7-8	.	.	TGTGCCAGCAGCTTAGCAGGGGCTGAGGAGACCCAGTACTTC	CASSLAGAEETQYF
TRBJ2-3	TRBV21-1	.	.	TGTGCCAGCAGCAACTCCAGGGACAGGGAAACTAGCGGCCCAGATACGCAGTATTTT	CASSNSRDRETSGPDTQYF
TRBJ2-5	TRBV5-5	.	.	TGTGCCAGCAGCCTATGGGAGACCCAGTACTTC	CASSLWETQYF
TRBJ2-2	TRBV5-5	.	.	TGTGCCAGCAGTTTGTATGGGACCGGGGAGCTGTTTTTT	CASSLYGTGELFF
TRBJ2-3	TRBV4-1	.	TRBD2	TGCGCCAGCAGCCAAGAGAGCTTGGCTAGCGGGGCAGATACGCAGTATTTT	CASSQESLASGADTQYF
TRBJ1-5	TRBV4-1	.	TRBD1	TGCGCCAGCAGCCAAGATCAGGGGGGGCCTCAGCCCCAGCATTTT	CASSQDQGGPQPQHF